The 31 T cell receptor beta chains below come from one sample, sequenced in a study of OX40 agonist ivuxolimab in advanced cancers. The data were produced by immunoSEQ multiplex PCR, yet TCRdb's version contains in-frame clones alone and is incomplete. The sample lists 77,000 or so clones, just over 90% occurring once. The specimen was CD4+ or CD8+ T cells sorted from blood, collected in a trial of the OX40 agonist ivuxolimab. These receptors were obtained from an adult with an advanced solid tumor such as melanoma, head and neck, liver or kidney cancer.

This chain links TRBV14 with TRBJ1-2, with 7 bases matching TRBD1. Germline assignment: CDR1 SGHDN and CDR2 FVKESK. Trimming cost V 0 bases and J 5 bases; bases outside gene matches: 3. CDR3 length: 14 amino acids. CDR3 residues: CASSQEQGRYGYTF. The CDR3 DNA sequence: TGTGCCAGCAGCCAAGAACAGGGGAGGTATGGCTACACCTTC.

CDR3 loop: CASSFSGPHSPLHF. The DNA for the CDR3 is TGTGCCAGCAGCTTCTCCGGACCCCATTCACCCCTCCACTTT. The rearrangement uses TRBV7-2 and TRBJ1-6; D ambiguous. Germline loops: CDR1 SGHTA, CDR2 FQGNSA. The CDR3 is made up of 14 amino acids. Trimming shortened V by 3 bases and J by 8 bases, and 11 bases separated the two germline ends.

The J gene is TRBJ2-7, the V gene TRBV4-2; 10 bases match TRBD1. Germline lookup yields CDR1 LGHNA and CDR2 YNFKEQ. The length of the CDR3 is 16 residues. V dropped 0 bases and J dropped 2; count of bases not matched to a gene: 4. The CDR3 sequence is CASSQDVGQGAYEQYF. The CDR3 DNA is TGTGCCAGCAGCCAAGATGTCGGACAGGGGGCCTACGAGCAGTACTTC.

A single count supports this clone. The rearrangement uses TRBV12-5 and TRBJ1-1, with D possibly TRBD1 on 5 matching bases. The CDR3 has 14 amino acids. The ends were cut back, 2 bases at V and 3 bases at J, with 10 bases in the middle. Per the germline V gene, CDR1 is LGHNT and CDR2 is FRNRAP. CDR3: CASGLSGGHTEAFF. CDR3 nucleotides: TGTGCTAGTGGTTTGAGCGGGGGTCACACTGAAGCTTTCTTT.

This clone was seen a single time. CDR3 sequence (DNA): TGTGCCAGTAGCATCCAGGGGGATCAGCCCCAGCATTTT. Its protein is CASSIQGDQPQHF. J is TRBJ1-5 and V is TRBV19, with TRBD1 identical over 7 bases. Germline V gene lookup returns CDR1 LNHDA and CDR2 SQIVND (reference sequence). This CDR3 contains 13 residues. V dropped 6 bases and J dropped 5; count of bases not matched to a gene: 4.

The rearrangement joins TRBV4-3 to TRBJ1-2, with D possibly being TRBD1 (5 bases). CDR3 length: 17 residues. Germline lookup yields CDR1 LGHNA and CDR2 YSLEER. Trimming removed 0 bases at V and 4 bases at J, with 18 bases between. The CDR3 loop is CASSQEARVGPGYGYTF. The CDR3 DNA reads TGCGCCAGCAGCCAAGAGGCCCGGGTGGGGCCCGGCTATGGCTACACCTTC.

The V gene is TRBV12-5, the J gene TRBJ2-3; TRBD1 is a possible D gene (5 bases). The CDR3 covers 14 residues. CDR1 LGHNT and CDR2 FRNRAP come from the germline V gene. V gave up 6 bases and J gave up 1 base, with 11 bases separating them. CDR3 sequence (DNA): TGTGCTAGTGGACCCGCACAGGGCACAGATACGCAGTATTTT. Its protein product is CASGPAQGTDTQYF.

The V call is TRBV7-2, the J call TRBJ2-4; 11 bases are a match to TRBD2. The CDR3 covers 17 residues. Germline CDR1 reads SGHTA; CDR2 reads FQGNSA. The J segment lost 7 bases and the V segment lost 2 bases, leaving 10 bases of the junction unmatched. The CDR3 region is CASSLSPSGGKGNIQYF. CDR3 bases: TGTGCCAGCAGCTTATCCCCTAGCGGGGGGAAGGGGAACATTCAGTACTTC.

In the case of this clone: Germline is not matched at one junction end, which may reflect a read error. The chain has TRBV7-7 and TRBJ2-3, with D possibly being TRBD2 (5 bases). Germline CDR1 reads SSHAT; CDR2 reads FNYEAQ (reference sequence). CDR3 length: 14 amino acids. The CDR3 nucleotides read TGTGCTAGCAGCTTAGCGTTGAGCACAGATACGCAGTATTTT. Protein: CASSLALSTDTQYF.

The CDR3 bases are TGTGCCAGCAGTTTAGTAGCGCCCACAGGGGGTCTCGCTGAAGCTTTCTTT. As protein: CASSLVAPTGGLAEAFF. The V and J genes are TRBV28 and TRBJ1-1, with 8 bases matching TRBD1. Trimming cost V 2 bases and J 6 bases; bases outside gene matches: 14. The CDR3 is 17 residues long. The germline CDR1 and CDR2 sequences are MDHEN and SYDVKM.

This sequence joins TRBV27 and TRBJ2-6, with D unresolved. Looked up from germline, CDR1 is MNHEY and CDR2 is SMNVEV (reference sequence). V was cut by 3 bases and J by 3 bases, with 18 bases left in between. This CDR3 has 18 amino acids. CDR3 nucleotide sequence: TGTGCCAGCAGTTTCAAGCCTACTGGGATGATTGGGGCCAACGTCCTGACTTTC. This encodes CASSFKPTGMIGANVLTF.

The chain joins TRBV18 to TRBJ2-5, with no clear D. Germline V gives CDR1 KGHSH, CDR2 LQKENI. The CDR3 consists of 12 residues. Trimming removed 6 bases from V and 5 bases from J, with 10 bases in between. The CDR3 loop is CASSPTQETQYF. The CDR3, as DNA: TGTGCCAGCTCCCCTACCCAGGAGACCCAGTACTTC.

The V call is TRBV27, the J call TRBJ2-3; 8 bases align to TRBD2. The germline V gene has CDR1 MNHEY and CDR2 SMNVEV (reference sequence). The CDR3 totals 16 residues. The V gene end was trimmed by 2 bases and the J gene end by 1 base; junction bases not matched to a gene: 5. In DNA, the CDR3 is TGTGCCAGCAGTTTAGCCGGCGGGGGGCGCACAGATACGCAGTATTTT. The encoded protein is CASSLAGGGRTDTQYF.

The V gene is TRBV15, the J gene TRBJ2-7, with TRBD2 identical over 9 bases. Per the germline V gene, CDR1 is LNHNV and CDR2 is YYDKDF (reference sequence). The CDR3 consists of 18 residues. V was clipped by 0 bases and J by 4 bases; unmatched bases: 13. The CDR3 spells CATSRDLPASGKRYEQYF. In DNA form, the CDR3 reads TGTGCCACCAGCAGAGATCTCCCGGCTAGCGGGAAGCGGTACGAGCAGTACTTC. Full variable domain (outside the CDR3, taken from reference TRBV15 and TRBJ2-7): DAMVIQNPRYQVTQFGKPVTLSCSQTLNHNVMYWYQQKSSQAPKLLFHYYDKDFNNEADTPDNFQSRRPNTSFCFLDIRSPGLGDTAMYLCATSRDLPASGKRYEQYFGPGTRLTVT.

V usage is TRBV5-4 and J usage is TRBJ1-2; D is uncertain. Germline V lookup: CDR1 SGHNT, CDR2 YYREEE (reference sequence). The CDR3 is made up of 13 amino acids. Trimming removed 2 bases at V and 8 bases at J, with 13 bases between. The CDR3 nucleotides read TGTGCCAGCAGCTTAAAGGTATTGGGCGGCTACACCTTC. Amino acid sequence: CASSLKVLGGYTF.

This clone has only one observation. The rearrangement uses TRBV7-2 and TRBJ1-6; no firm D call. From germline, CDR1 is SGHTA and CDR2 FQGNSA. The CDR3 totals 14 residues. With 1 base removed from V and 5 bases from J, the gap between germline ends came to 6 bases. CDR3 nucleotide sequence: TGTGCCAGCAGCTTAGTATATAATAATTCACCCCTCCACTTT. This encodes CASSLVYNNSPLHF.

This chain links TRBV4-1 with TRBJ1-1; tentatively, D is TRBD1 (6 bases). CDR3 length equals 15 residues. The V gene lost 1 base and the J gene lost 4 bases, with 13 bases spanning the gap. Germline loops: CDR1 MGHRA, CDR2 YSYEKL. The CDR3 DNA sequence: TGCGCCAGCAGCCAAGCTCAGGGGTGGGCCACTGAAGCTTTCTTT. This gives the protein CASSQAQGWATEAFF.

This chain links TRBV19 with TRBJ2-7, with D tentatively TRBD1 or TRBD2 (7 bases each). Between the trimmed V and J ends, which lost 8 bases and 3 bases, there was a span of 17 bases. The V gene's germline CDR1 is LNHDA and CDR2 SQIVND (reference sequence). The CDR3 covers 14 residues. The chain's CDR3 is CASSRGGAFYEQYF. CDR3 DNA sequence: TGTGCCAGTTCCAGGGGGGGCGCTTTCTACGAGCAGTACTTC. Drawing the rest from reference TRBV19 and TRBJ2-7, the complete variable domain is DGGITQSPKYLFRKEGQNVTLSCEQNLNHDAMYWYRQDPGQGLRLIYYSQIVNDFQKGDIAEGYSVSREKKESFPLTVTSAQKNPTAFYLCASSRGGAFYEQYFGPGTRLTVT.

The chain recombines TRBV7-9 with TRBJ2-5, with D possibly called TRBD1 or TRBD2 (5 bases each). This CDR3 comprises 14 residues. Germline CDR1 is SEHNR and CDR2 is FQNEAQ (reference sequence). V was trimmed by 3 bases and J by 1 base, leaving 9 bases between them. The CDR3 coding sequence is TGTGCCAGCAGCTTTGGGACCTCCCAAGAGACCCAGTACTTC. It translates to CASSFGTSQETQYF.

This clone showed up just once. V is TRBV28 and J is TRBJ1-6; the match to TRBD1 covers 9 bases. The CDR3 length is 15 residues. With 4 bases clipped from V and 9 bases from J, the junction kept 7 bases outside the gene matches. CDR1 is MDHEN, CDR2 SYDVKM, per germline. CDR3 bases: TGTGCCAGCAGTTGGGACAGGGATTTTTCTTCACCCCTCCACTTT. Protein: CASSWDRDFSSPLHF.

In this sample, this clone turned up once. The rearrangement joins TRBV7-9 to TRBJ2-3, with a tentative D call TRBD1 (5 bases). CDR3 length equals 12 residues. The ends were cut back, 11 bases at V and 6 bases at J, with 15 bases in the middle. CDR1 and CDR2 from the germline V gene are SEHNR and FQNEAQ (reference sequence). This CDR3 is CASRGPWDTQYF. CDR3 sequence (DNA): TGTGCCTCTAGGGGCCCCTGGGATACGCAGTATTTT.

As DNA, the CDR3 is TGTGCCAGCAGCGAACCTCGGGCAGATACGCAGTATTTT. This gives the protein CASSEPRADTQYF. The V gene is TRBV7-2, the J gene TRBJ2-3; no clear D gene. CDR3 length: 13 amino acids. CDR1 is SGHTA and CDR2 is FQGNSA in the germline V gene. The V end lost 5 bases, the J end lost 4 bases, and 10 bases lay between the germline ends.

This chain uses TRBV7-6 with TRBJ2-7; TRBD1 might be the D (5 bases). Per the germline V gene, CDR1 is SGHVS and CDR2 is FNYEAQ. The CDR3 length is 15 residues. With 1 base removed from V and 3 bases from J, the gap between germline ends came to 13 bases. CDR3 coding DNA: TGTGCCAGCAGCTTAGATGCGGCCAGGGACTACGAGCAGTACTTC. Translation: CASSLDAARDYEQYF.

V usage is TRBV2 and J usage is TRBJ1-2; tentative D call: TRBD1 (6 bases). V was trimmed by 6 bases and J by 4 bases, leaving 12 bases between them. Germline V gene data show CDR1 as SNHLY and CDR2 as FYNNEI. The CDR3 is made up of 13 amino acids. CDR3 in amino acids: CASRFGGGYGYTF. Here the CDR3 DNA reads TGTGCCAGCAGATTTGGGGGCGGCTATGGCTACACCTTC.

V gene TRBV11-2 combines with J gene TRBJ1-1; no reliable D call. The V gene's germline CDR1 is SGHAT and CDR2 FQNNGV. Trimming left V 4 bases short and J 1 base short, with 1 base between. The CDR3 length is 11 residues. DNA of the CDR3: TGTGCCAGCAGCTCGAACACTGAAGCTTTCTTT. It codes for CASSSNTEAFF.

The chain carries TRBV15 and TRBJ1-2; D is uncertain. V was trimmed by 3 bases and J by 3 bases, leaving 14 bases between them. CDR3 length equals 15 residues. The germline V gene has CDR1 LNHNV and CDR2 YYDKDF (reference sequence). CDR3 loop: CATSRNRGLHYGYTF. The DNA of the CDR3 is TGTGCCACCAGCAGGAACAGAGGGCTTCACTATGGCTACACCTTC.

This clone was recorded only once. V usage is TRBV30 and J usage is TRBJ2-7; D possibly corresponds to TRBD1 (5 bases). Germline CDR1 GTSNPN, CDR2 SVGIG (reference sequence). The CDR3 spans 13 residues. The V end was cut by 1 base, the J end by 7 bases, with 14 bases between. CDR3: CAWSGQGLREQYF. As DNA, the CDR3 is TGTGCCTGGAGTGGGCAGGGCCTACGAGAGCAGTACTTC. Using reference TRBV30 and TRBJ2-7 for the parts outside the CDR3, the full variable domain is SQTIHQWPATLVQPVGSPLSLECTVEGTSNPNLYWYRQAAGRGLQLLFYSVGIGQISSEVPQNLSASRPQDRQFILSSKKLLLSDSGFYLCAWSGQGLREQYFGPGTRLTVT.

This rearrangement joins TRBV5-8 to TRBJ2-7; the D is unclear. Trimming cost V 2 bases and J 2 bases, with 11 bases left between them. The germline CDR1 and CDR2 sequences are SGHTS and YDEGEE. This CDR3 contains 14 residues. This CDR3 is CASSLGVATYEQYF. CDR3 nucleotide sequence: TGTGCCAGCAGCTTAGGTGTTGCCACCTACGAGCAGTACTTC.

The chain has TRBV30 and TRBJ2-7, with D unresolved. This CDR3 is built from 14 residues. The germline V gene has CDR1 GTSNPN and CDR2 SVGIG (reference sequence). Trimming pared 1 base from V and 4 bases from J, leaving 14 bases between. CDR3 DNA: TGTGCCTGGAGTGACCCCCGCTTCCGTTACGAGCAGTACTTC. Encoded protein: CAWSDPRFRYEQYF.

The CDR3 DNA is TGTGCCTGGAGTCAGGACTCTGAGCAGTTCTTC. Translating gives CAWSQDSEQFF. The J gene is TRBJ2-1, the V gene TRBV30; a weak D match, TRBD2 (5 bases). The CDR3 is 11 residues long. Germline-derived CDR1 and CDR2 are GTSNPN and SVGIG (reference sequence). The germline V and J ends were trimmed by 2 bases and 9 bases, with 8 bases remaining between them.

V usage is TRBV6-1 and J usage is TRBJ1-1; tentatively, D is TRBD1 (5 bases). The V gene lost 5 bases and the J gene lost 5 bases, with 15 bases spanning the gap. The CDR3 totals 14 residues. Germline-derived CDR1 and CDR2 are MNHNS and SASEGT. CDR3 nucleotide sequence: TGTGCCAGCAGTTCCCGAGGGGCGGAAACTGAAGCTTTCTTT. Translated: CASSSRGAETEAFF.